The sequence of this T cell receptor beta chain was determined in a study of T-cell memory formation after mild COVID-19. Study-level points and caveats: Contracting clones localized mainly to CM and EM when CD4+ and mainly to EMRA when CD8+.

The CDR3 sequence is 14 residues long. Per the germline V gene, CDR1 is SGHTA and CDR2 is FQGNSA. This clonotype was detected once. The antigen remains unidentified. The junction differs from germline at one of its ends, possibly a read error. TCRdb recomputed calls from the 5' RACE reads with MiXCR, one row per CDR3 protein. The sample lists hundreds of thousands of distinct CDR3 sequences, 16% occurring once. The genes are TRBV7-2 and TRBJ2-5; D is unclear. This sequence was found in a man aged 18 to 30 who had mild COVID-19 (a few samples of this study predate the infection). Cell type and time point are not known. The sequenced sample was PBMCs or a T cell subset sorted from them (not recorded which). CDR3 nucleotides: TGTGACAGCAGCTCCGAGTGGGGTTCAGAGACCCAGTACTTC. Its protein product is CDSSSEWGSETQYF. The full variable domain, its missing parts supplied by reference TRBV7-2 and TRBJ2-5, is GAGVSQSPSNKVTEKGKDVELRCDPISGHTALYWYRQSLGQGLEFLIYFQGNSAPDKSGLPSDRFSAERTGGSVSTLTIQRTQQEDSAVYLCDSSSEWGSETQYFGPGTRLLVL.